This record covers a single TCR beta chain. This entry comes from a study of blood T cell repertoires in COVID-19. Study-level background: In each case, the material was cDNA or gDNA derived from T cells, B-cell-depleted T cells, or PBMCs.

Original processing methods: Estimated nucleated cell counts came from reference gene primer amplification. TCRdb keeps only in-frame clones here, not all; method: immunoSEQ multiplex PCR. The V and J calls and clone size come from that table; D and trimming were worked out from the DNA. Seen here are 200,000 to 250,000 clones, approximately 80% observed once, and the top ten hold 8% to 13%. CDR1 and CDR2 from the germline V gene are SGHNT and YENEEA. V lost 6 bases and J lost 2; bases outside the gene matches: 8. The CDR3 is 16 residues long. The sequenced sample was peripheral blood. The source of this sequence is a woman aged 80 or over with acute or convalescent COVID-19. This chain connects TRBV11-3 to TRBJ2-3; 10 bases line up with TRBD2. The CDR3 region has the DNA TGTGCCAGCAGACCTCGGACTAGCGGAAACACAGATACGCAGTATTTT. As protein: CASRPRTSGNTDTQYF. The complete variable domain, with remaining parts taken from reference TRBV11-3 and TRBJ2-3, reads EAGVVQSPRYKIIEKKQPVAFWCNPISGHNTLYWYLQNLGQGPELLIRYENEEAVDDSQLPKDRFSAERLKGVDSTLKIQPAELGDSAVYLCASRPRTSGNTDTQYFGPGTRLTVL.